This T cell receptor (beta chain) was recorded in a study of blood T cell repertoires in COVID-19. For the study at large: PBMCs, B-cell-depleted T cells, or T cells were the source of the cDNA or gDNA that made up the material.

As processed by the authors: Amplifying reference gene primers gave estimates of nucleated cell counts. Profiling relied on immunoSEQ multiplex PCR, and the TCRdb table lists in-frame clones only, not all of them. The DNA was the basis for D and trimming; V, J and clone size are from that table. The data contain 200,000 to 300,000 clones, roughly 91% of them singletons. Germline CDR1 SGHAT, CDR2 FQNNGV. There are 14 residues in the CDR3. V was pared by 5 bases and J by 5 bases, with 3 bases of the junction left unmatched. V is TRBV11-2 and J is TRBJ2-5; 12 bases match TRBD2. Sequencing was done on a sample of peripheral blood. The source of this sequence is a woman aged 40 to 50 who had recovered from COVID-19. Here the CDR3 DNA reads TGTGCCAGCAGCCGGACTAGCGGGATCGAGACCCAGTACTTC. This sequence encodes CASSRTSGIETQYF.